This TCR beta chain comes out of a study of blood T cell repertoires in COVID-19 (dated by TCRdb to 2020 to 2021). With respect to the entire study: The collaborator samples originated in the United States, Italy and Spain and spanned the acute and convalescent phases of COVID-19. Deeply sampled blood TCRbeta repertoires from subjects exposed to, actively infected with, or recovered from COVID-19 were included in the dataset. Where HLA class I and class II types were available, the types were taken from metadata supplied by the sample provider, not from assay-based typing. The repertoires were released in a freely available public database meant as a resource for research on the immune response to SARS-CoV-2. The samples were drawn from the first 160 participants of the ongoing ImmuneRACE study and from under 1,500 subjects provided by 6 global collaborators. Nearly every sample came with metadata listing a de-identified subject ID, COVID-19 status, age in years and sex. The material from the prospective study consisted of cDNA or gDNA derived from T cells, B-cell-depleted T cells, or PBMCs.

A second Seattle source provided samples from volunteer blood donors who had recovered from COVID-19. The collaborating institutions used their own protocols to collect whole blood in K2EDTA tubes. For TCRbeta analysis, collaborators shipped samples as frozen whole blood, isolated PBMCs, or DNA extracted from either of those sample types. On this clone: No antigen is known for it. Per-nucleotide qualities are absent, and no much larger clonotype sits a single base away.

The CDR3 has 13 amino acids, counting the end cysteine and phenylalanine. The entry retains the CDR3 DNA only, 39 bases that are in frame from base 1. CDR1 and CDR2 are read off the germline V gene as MDHEN and SYDVKM. Trimming accounts for 11 bases at V and 4 bases at J, while the number of junction bases matched to no gene is 11. Study-wide findings and limitations: Clinical and demographic metadata were provided uncurated, with the amount varying by source and participant.

TCRbeta CDR3 regions were amplified from genomic DNA using the immunoSEQ Assay, a bias-controlled multiplex PCR. Per the authors' processing: Nucleated cell counts per sample were estimated from amplification of reference gene primers within the assay. To quantify the absolute abundance of each unique TCRbeta CDR3 rearrangement, sequence reads were collapsed and filtered. For each sample, productive Simpson clonality was calculated as the square root of Simpson's diversity index over productive rearrangements. This immuneACCESS table, as held by TCRdb, lists in-frame sequences with V and J called but not all clones. Of the missing ones, under half trace to an unresolved V gene in checked studies; the others have no known cause. V, J and clone size are taken as reported in that table, and D and trimming were inferred from the DNA itself. The sample table contains about 210,000 clones; only one count was recorded for more than 65% of them. Approximately 2.3% of the sample rests with the top ten.

This TCR was recovered from a man in his forties or fifties who had recovered from COVID-19. Sequencing input: peripheral blood. The chain was built from TRBV28 and TRBJ2-7; 7 middle bases align to TRBD2. The CDR3 reads CASAASGLYEQYF. The nucleotide sequence is TGTGCCTCGGCGGCTAGCGGATTGTACGAGCAGTACTTC.